Included here is one TCR beta chain sequence, with context. Its cognate antigen is unknown. The CDR3 sequence is 12 residues long. The V gene's germline CDR1 is LNHDA and CDR2 SQIVND (reference sequence). The V gene lost 5 bases and the J gene lost 6 bases, with 9 bases spanning the gap. This entry is derived from a study of cytomegalovirus exposure and HLA in healthy donors. Primers included in the PCR were 60 Vbeta and 13 Jbeta primers. TCRdb's table, derived via immunoSEQ multiplex PCR, lists solely in-frame clones and lacks some. Its table lists some 53,000 clones. Study-wide findings and caveats: Being productive about 87% or about 30% of the time was typical of most TCR beta V segments in an earlier analysis. TCR beta chain V- and J-gene trimming was linked, in a later analysis, to a missense variant in DCLRE1C.

This clonotype was sampled from a woman between 55 and 75 years old in good health and CMV-seropositive. The sequencing input was PBMCs. The chain joins TRBV19 to TRBJ2-3; D is ambiguous. CDR3: CASSSGADTQYF. The CDR3, as DNA: TGTGCCAGTAGTTCGGGTGCGGATACGCAGTATTTT.